Given below is one T cell receptor (beta chain) in context. Its antigen is still unknown. The record has no base qualities; no much larger clone is one base away. The sample originates from a study of blood T cells in healthy people across ages (dated by TCRdb to about 2015). For context, the study as a whole: In model experiments, template switching captured roughly one uniquely barcoded TCR beta cDNA molecule for every two T cells. Age-related changes in TCR beta repertoire diversity were measured in the study by deep sequencing normalized with unique cDNA molecular identifiers. Four age groups were formed from the donors: young (average approximately 15 years), middle-aged (less than 40), aged (roughly 59) and long-lived (about 80). To avoid experimental bias, donors of different ages were randomly spread across the sequencing lanes. Two additional independent replicas of 1 million unique cDNA reads from the same blood draw were analyzed for two donors (one aged 18 to 30 and one aged 80 or older). What the work shows at the level of the full study, not this receptor alone: The long-lived group showed more naive CD4+ T cells, fewer expanded clones and increased TCR diversity than the aged group, suggesting age selection. As age increased, observed TCR beta diversity per million T cells dropped in a roughly linear way, and a significant reduction was already evident by age 40. Because profiling used bulk unsorted PBMCs, naive and antigen-experienced compartments could not be compared conclusively. The CMV infection status of donors was not known, potentially confounding age-related changes in expanded clonotypes. Observed TCR beta diversity correlated strongly with the percentage of naive T cells measured by flow cytometry. Total diversity estimates from one million sequenced T cells were considered lower bounds and underestimates.

The donors were roughly 40 Caucasian individuals from Russia, aged about 6 to 100 years, who were systemically healthy. Each donor gave about 9.8 milliliters of peripheral blood, drawn into EDTA-treated Vacutainer tubes. PBMCs were isolated by Ficoll-Paque density-gradient centrifugation, with at least 6 million obtained per sample. Total RNA, at least 5 micrograms per sample, was extracted from PBMCs with Trizol reagent. The percentages of naive CD45RAhigh/CD27high T cells were determined by flow cytometry on a PBMC aliquot from every donor. V is trimmed back by 5 bases and J by 1 base, and the junction contains 3 bases that no gene match accounts for. In the germline V gene (reference sequence), CDR1 corresponds to MNHEY and CDR2 to SMNVEV. Counted from cysteine to phenylalanine, this CDR3 has 14 amino acids. The only DNA kept is the CDR3, 42 bases in frame from the first base. Library construction relied on 5' RACE. TCRdb lists the instrument as Illumina HiSeq 2500. A second roughly 6 to 11 cycle PCR used a sample-barcoded 5' primer and a J-beta primer mix. Each TCR beta cDNA molecule received a unique molecular identifier from a template-switch 5' adaptor carrying 12 random nucleotides. Each sample yielded at least 3 million CDR3-containing paired-end reads. All of the RNA was converted into first-strand cDNA using the Mint cDNA synthesis kit, with a TRBC-specific oligonucleotide serving as the primer. Following uracil-DNA glycosylase treatment, all cDNA underwent a first 18-cycle PCR with the universal primers M1SS and BC2_uni_R. Concerning the study's data processing: Normalization of each sample was performed by random selection of 1 million high-quality reads, each carrying a distinct molecular identifier. Reads sharing molecular identifiers were discarded rather than binned into consensus sequences. CDR3 identification, clonotype clustering and error correction used MiTCR with a Q25 quality threshold and the strictest error-elimination algorithm. A nonparametric unseen species model with Euler transformation was used to estimate a lower bound on total TCR beta diversity. Clones were called with MiXCR by TCRdb after fastp trimmed the public reads at Q25, and only in-frame beta chains were retained. Rows with one shared CDR3 protein collapse into an entry with the most common genes and DNA. What appears here as the V and J calls and clone size reflects TCRdb's work, not the paper's. The sample table lists about 1 million distinct CDR3 sequences, more than 35% of them with a count of one. Approximately 20% of the sample comes from the top ten.

This sequence was found in an older woman in good health. Sequencing was performed on blood. Recombination linked TRBV27 to TRBJ2-5; the junction holds 8 bases that match TRBD1. The sequenced DNA: TGTGCCAGCAGTGGACAGGGCAGCCAAGAGACCCAGTACTTC. This gives the protein CASSGQGSQETQYF.